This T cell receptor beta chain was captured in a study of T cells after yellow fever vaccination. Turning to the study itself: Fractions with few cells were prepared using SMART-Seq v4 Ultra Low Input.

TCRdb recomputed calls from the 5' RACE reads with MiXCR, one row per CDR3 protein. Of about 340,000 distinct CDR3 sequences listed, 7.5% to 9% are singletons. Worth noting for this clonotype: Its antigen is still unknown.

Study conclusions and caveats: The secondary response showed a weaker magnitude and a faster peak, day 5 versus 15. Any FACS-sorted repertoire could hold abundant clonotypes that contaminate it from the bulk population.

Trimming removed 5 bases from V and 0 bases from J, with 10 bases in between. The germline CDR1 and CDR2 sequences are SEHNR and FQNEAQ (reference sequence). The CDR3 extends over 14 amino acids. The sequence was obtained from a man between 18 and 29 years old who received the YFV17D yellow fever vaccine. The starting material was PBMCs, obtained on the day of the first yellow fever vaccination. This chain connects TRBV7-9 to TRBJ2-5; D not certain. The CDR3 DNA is TGTGCCAGCAGCCTCCGACGGTACCAAGAGACCCAGTACTTC. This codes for CASSLRRYQETQYF.